The entry below describes one T cell receptor (beta chain). This clonotype was seen a single time. Its antigen is still unknown. The sample holds no much larger clone one base away, and base qualities are not on file. Evidence from a single read is weak. The data are from a study of CD8 T cells in Susac syndrome (dated by TCRdb to 2018 to 2020). Some background on the complete study: The study used repertoire sequencing to test whether antigen drove CD8+ T cell activation and differentiation in Susac syndrome. CD8+ T cell repertoire clonality was compared between some 13 healthy donors, some 14 Susac syndrome patients and 15 multiple sclerosis patients.

RNA was extracted with the RNeasy kit and roughly 0.45 to 1 ug was reverse transcribed using random hexamers. TCR beta CDR3 regions were amplified with the immunoSEQ multiplex PCR assay covering 54 Vbeta and 13 Jbeta segments. PCR amplification bias was corrected using a synthetic template baseline for primer optimization and computational correction. In the authors' own workflow: Reads were assigned to V, D and J genes according to IMGT and analyzed in immunoSEQ Analyzer, with only productive sequences retained. Clonality was calculated as one minus the Shannon entropy normalized by log2 of the number of productive unique sequences. For each patient and control, public and private clones were evaluated within the 100 most prevalent clones. Susac-specific clones were defined as absent from healthy and MS cohorts, around 970 published viral clones and other ImmuneACCESS disease sequences. TCRdb applied fastp at Q25 and MiXCR to the public reads, then kept only in-frame beta chains. Rows matching on CDR3 protein sequence are summarized as one entry with the most common DNA and genes. In this record, the V and J calls reflect TCRdb's handling and not the investigators' own analysis. This sample gives some 160,000 distinct CDR3 sequences in total; 85% to 95% of them show up just once. 0.16% of the sample is held by the ten biggest clonotypes.

Overall results and qualifications from the work: The number of individuals in the TCR sequencing and HLA analysis was recognized as being relatively small.

Peripheral blood CD8+ and CD4+ T cells from healthy donors, Susac syndrome patients and multiple sclerosis patients were profiled by high-throughput TCR beta sequencing. Multiple sclerosis controls were treatment-naive patients with stable or active relapsing-remitting disease fulfilling revised McDonald criteria. CD8+ TEMRA cells were enriched by FACS, while bulk CD8+ and CD4+ T cells were purified by magnetic negative isolation. Blood was collected in EDTA tubes and processed within 24 hours, with PBMCs isolated through density gradient centrifugation. PBMCs intended for TCR sequencing were cryopreserved in liquid nitrogen and were subsequently thawed in a 37 degrees C water bath. Purity of sorted or isolated CD4+, CD8+ and CD8+ TEMRA cells was at least 90%. The sequenced sample consisted of CD8+ T cells from PBMCs. This clonotype was sampled from a human donor with multiple sclerosis.

The CDR3 amino acid sequence is: CASSGDYNEQFF. The DNA reads as follows: TGTGCCAGCAGCGGGGATTACAATGAGCAGTTCTTC. The V and J genes are TRBV9 and TRBJ2-1, with the D gene too uncertain to name. The CDR3 runs 12 residues from the cysteine to the phenylalanine. Only the CDR3 region is kept as DNA, spanning 36 bases read in frame from base 1. According to the germline V gene, CDR1 reads SGDLS and CDR2 reads YYNGEE. Cut back by 3 bases and 4 bases, the V and J ends lie 5 bases apart.